These 32 T cell receptor beta chains share one sample of origin, sequenced in a study of shared clonotypes between healthy human individuals. Assay: immunoSEQ multiplex PCR; the TCRdb copy retains only in-frame clones and omits some. The sample contains 2 million to 2.5 million clones, 90% to 96% of which appear only once. Sequenced material: naive CD4+ T cells sorted from blood. The subset was: CD45RA+ positively selected. The receptors originated from a young man in good health.

Points on this clone: The identical CDR3 is also encoded by other nucleotide sequences in the sample. The chain couples TRBV29-1 to TRBJ2-7; D is perhaps TRBD2 (5 bases). V lost 5 bases and J 0 bases, leaving 8 bases between the germline ends. The length of the CDR3 is 12 residues. From germline, CDR1 is SQVTM and CDR2 ANQGSEA. CDR3 nucleotide sequence: TGCAGCGTTTTCGGGGACTCCTACGAGCAGTACTTC. It is translated as CSVFGDSYEQYF.

The chain employs TRBV7-2 and TRBJ2-7, with D perhaps matching TRBD2 (6 bases). Germline CDR1 is SGHTA and CDR2 is FQGNSA. V dropped 5 bases and J dropped 6 bases, with 17 bases sitting between them. The CDR3 extends over 14 amino acids. The CDR3 loop is CASSPHGSRGEQYF. The CDR3 DNA follows: TGTGCCAGCAGCCCGCACGGGAGTCGGGGCGAGCAGTACTTC.

This clone appeared once. V and J are TRBV2 and TRBJ2-5; D not resolved. Trimming removed 4 bases at V and 1 base at J, with 10 bases between. The germline gives CDR1 SNHLY, CDR2 FYNNEI. The CDR3 spans 14 residues. The CDR3 DNA is TGTGCCAGCAGTGTTCGGGCAGTCCAAGAGACCCAGTACTTC. It translates to CASSVRAVQETQYF.

This chain links TRBV11-2 with TRBJ2-3, with 11 bases lining up with TRBD2. V was pared by 5 bases and J by 2 bases, with 6 bases of the junction left unmatched. This CDR3 region has 16 residues. Germline V CDR1 and CDR2: SGHAT, FQNNGV. CDR3 nucleotide sequence: TGTGCCAGCAGCCCGGGACTAGCGGATATCACAGATACGCAGTATTTT. It translates to CASSPGLADITDTQYF.

This chain joins TRBV5-1 and TRBJ2-7; 10 nucleotides align to TRBD2. J was trimmed by 2 bases and V by 4 bases; bases with no gene match: 6. CDR3 length: 15 residues. Per germline, CDR1 SGHRS and CDR2 YFSETQ. Here the CDR3 DNA reads TGCGCCAGCAGCGGTGGGACTAGCGTAACCTACGAGCAGTACTTC. Translated: CASSGGTSVTYEQYF.

The rearrangement joins TRBV30 to TRBJ2-3; D perhaps matches TRBD2 (6 bases). From germline, CDR1 is GTSNPN and CDR2 SVGIG (reference sequence). There are 14 residues in the CDR3. Trimming left V 3 bases short and J 2 bases short, with 12 bases between. CDR3 DNA: TGTGCCTGGAGGCCGGGACTGACCACAGATACGCAGTATTTT. Amino acid sequence: CAWRPGLTTDTQYF.

In DNA form, the CDR3 reads TGTGCCAGCAGCGTCGGAGGGGCGGTTAATGAAAAACTGTTTTTT. Amino acid sequence: CASSVGGAVNEKLFF. The chain joins TRBV14 to TRBJ1-4; D is possibly TRBD1 (5 bases). V lost 5 bases, J lost 4 bases, and 14 bases lay in between. The CDR3 extends over 15 amino acids. The germline V gene encodes CDR1 SGHDN and CDR2 FVKESK.

V and J are TRBV6-6 and TRBJ1-5, with TRBD1 identical over 9 bases. Germline V gene data show CDR1 as MNHNY and CDR2 as SVGAGI (reference sequence). This CDR3 has 14 amino acids. J gave up 11 bases and V 5 bases, and 10 bases lay outside the gene matches. The CDR3, as DNA: TGTGCCAGCAGTGGAGGGACAGGGATGCAGGCCCAGCATTTT. This sequence encodes CASSGGTGMQAQHF.

Written as DNA, the CDR3 is TGTGCCAGCAGCTTTGGGGCAGGTCCTAACTATGGCTACACCTTC. Its translation: CASSFGAGPNYGYTF. The chain links TRBV5-6 to TRBJ1-2; TRBD1 might be the D (5 bases). CDR3 length: 15 amino acids. CDR1 and CDR2 (germline): SGHDT, YYEEEE. The ends were cut back, 2 bases at V and 0 bases at J, with 11 bases in the middle.

This sequence joins TRBV30 and TRBJ2-7, with D perhaps TRBD1 (7 bases). The CDR3 totals 12 residues. Per germline, CDR1 GTSNPN and CDR2 SVGIG (reference sequence). Trimming pared 5 bases from V and 3 bases from J, leaving 11 bases between. CDR3 coding DNA: TGTGCCTGGGGCAGGGGGGTCTACGAGCAGTACTTC. It codes for CAWGRGVYEQYF.

In DNA form, the CDR3 reads TGCGCCAGCAGCTTGGGGCAGGGCGGTGGTGAGCAGTTCTTC. It encodes CASSLGQGGGEQFF. The rearrangement joins TRBV5-1 to TRBJ2-1; a weak D match, TRBD1 (5 bases). The V end lost 0 bases, the J end lost 9 bases, and 13 bases lay between the germline ends. The CDR3 has 14 amino acids. The germline gives CDR1 SGHRS, CDR2 YFSETQ.

The V and J genes are TRBV20-1 and TRBJ2-5; D is possibly TRBD1 or TRBD2 (5 bases each). Germline V lookup: CDR1 DFQATT, CDR2 SNEGSKA (reference sequence). There are 11 residues in the CDR3. V was shortened by 6 bases and J by 5 bases, with 10 bases between the two germline ends. The CDR3 DNA reads as TGCAGTGCGGGGGTGATTGAGACCCAGTACTTC. It encodes CSAGVIETQYF.

This chain connects TRBV5-1 to TRBJ1-2; TRBD1 aligns across 10 bases. The J segment lost 12 bases and the V segment lost 0 bases, leaving 2 bases of the junction unmatched. This CDR3 is built from 12 residues. Germline CDR1 and CDR2: SGHRS and YFSETQ. CDR3 DNA: TGCGCCAGCAGCTTGGAGGGACAGGGGAACACCTTC. This sequence encodes CASSLEGQGNTF.

Regarding this clone: The same CDR3 arises from other DNA sequences in this sample as well. The chain is built from TRBV2 and TRBJ1-2, with TRBD1 matching 9 bases. The CDR3 has 12 amino acids. The V segment lost 4 bases and the J segment 8 bases; nucleotides outside the gene matches: 2. Germline V lookup: CDR1 SNHLY, CDR2 FYNNEI. In DNA, the CDR3 is TGTGCCAGCAGTGGACAGGGGGTCGGCTACACCTTC. It is translated as CASSGQGVGYTF.

J is TRBJ2-1 and V is TRBV5-6; D gene unclear. The CDR3 totals 15 residues. The germline V gene has CDR1 SGHDT and CDR2 YYEEEE. The V and J ends lost 0 bases and 0 bases respectively, with 7 bases between them. The CDR3 DNA reads as TGTGCCAGCAGCTTGGGGGAAAGCTCCTACAATGAGCAGTTCTTC. As protein: CASSLGESSYNEQFF.

This chain uses TRBV12-5 with TRBJ2-2, with 8 bases aligning to TRBD2. V shed 7 bases, J shed 4 bases, and the junction held 5 bases outside the gene matches. The length of the CDR3 is 14 residues. Per the germline V gene, CDR1 is LGHNT and CDR2 is FRNRAP. The CDR3 is CASAFLAGTGELFF. The CDR3 DNA follows: TGTGCTAGTGCTTTTCTAGCGGGCACCGGGGAGCTGTTTTTT.

This chain connects TRBV9 to TRBJ1-1; tentative D call: TRBD1 (6 bases). The CDR3 is made up of 14 amino acids. V was cut by 4 bases and J by 2 bases, with 12 bases left in between. Per the germline V gene, CDR1 is SGDLS and CDR2 is YYNGEE. The CDR3 DNA follows: TGTGCCAGCAGCTTGGGACACCTCAACACTGAAGCTTTCTTT. Encoded protein: CASSLGHLNTEAFF.

This CDR3 reads CASSALTAGGLTEAFF. In DNA form, the CDR3 reads TGTGCCAGCAGCGCCCTGACCGCGGGGGGTCTAACTGAAGCTTTCTTT. The chain couples TRBV9 to TRBJ1-1; possible D gene TRBD1, 5 bases. This CDR3 contains 16 residues. CDR1 and CDR2 (germline): SGDLS, YYNGEE. The V gene lost 3 bases and the J gene lost 5 bases, with 20 bases spanning the gap. Complete variable domain (other parts from reference TRBV9 and TRBJ1-1): DSGVTQTPKHLITATGQRVTLRCSPRSGDLSVYWYQQSLDQGLQFLIQYYNGEERAKGNILERFSAQQFPDLHSELNLSSLELGDSALYFCASSALTAGGLTEAFFGQGTRLTVV.

The chain combines TRBV10-3 with TRBJ1-1, with D unresolved. This CDR3 spans 13 amino acids. In germline, CDR1 is ENHRY, CDR2 SYGVKD. Trimming took off 7 bases at V and 0 bases at J, with 9 bases between the two ends. The CDR3 coding sequence is TGTGCCATCATAGTTTCTTTGAACACTGAAGCTTTCTTT. This translates into CAIIVSLNTEAFF.

V and J are TRBV28 and TRBJ2-6; D is unresolved. The CDR3 is 18 residues long. Germline loops: CDR1 MDHEN, CDR2 SYDVKM. V was shortened by 2 bases and J by 2 bases, with 16 bases between the two germline ends. The CDR3 here is CASSLTAQGRAGANVLTF. In DNA form, the CDR3 reads TGTGCCAGCAGTTTAACAGCCCAAGGTCGGGCTGGGGCCAACGTCCTGACTTTC.

The chain joins TRBV27 to TRBJ1-2; perhaps TRBD1 as D (5 bases). The CDR3 is made up of 13 amino acids. V lost 2 bases and J lost 5, with 9 bases in between. Germline CDR1 reads MNHEY; CDR2 reads SMNVEV (reference sequence). The CDR3, as DNA: TGTGCCAGCAGTTTAATTGGGGGGTATGGCTACACCTTC. It yields the protein CASSLIGGYGYTF.

The genes are TRBV6-1 and TRBJ1-2; the D gene is possibly TRBD1 (5 bases). The CDR3 contains 16 residues. From germline, CDR1 is MNHNS and CDR2 SASEGT. V gave up 2 bases and J gave up 7 bases, with 20 bases separating them. CDR3 sequence (DNA): TGTGCCAGCAGTGAATCGAGGAGGGGTTCCTGGGGTGGCTACACCTTC. Translating it yields CASSESRRGSWGGYTF.

This clone was detected only once. The rearrangement links TRBV18 to TRBJ2-1, with D perhaps assigned TRBD1 or TRBD2 (5 bases each). This CDR3 spans 15 amino acids. Trimming took 2 bases from V and 3 from J, leaving 11 bases between them. Germline V CDR1 and CDR2: KGHSH, LQKENI. The CDR3 DNA reads TGTGCCAGCTCACCAGGGGGTATCAACTACAATGAGCAGTTCTTC. It specifies CASSPGGINYNEQFF.

Concerning this clone itself: This specimen includes other DNA sequences encoding the same CDR3. CDR3 in amino acids: CASSSGQNEQFF. The DNA for the CDR3 is TGTGCCAGCAGCTCGGGACAAAATGAGCAGTTCTTC. The genes are TRBV5-4 and TRBJ2-1, with D possibly TRBD1 on 6 matching bases. Germline-derived CDR1 and CDR2 are SGHNT and YYREEE (reference sequence). The V end lost 3 bases, the J end lost 7 bases, and 8 bases lay between the germline ends. The CDR3 sequence is 12 residues long.

The chain is built from TRBV30 and TRBJ1-3; possibly TRBD1 for D (5 bases). Germline V lookup: CDR1 GTSNPN, CDR2 SVGIG (reference sequence). This CDR3 comprises 15 residues. The V end was cut by 0 bases, the J end by 5 bases, with 14 bases between. The CDR3 region is CAWSVLGPMRNTIYF. CDR3 DNA: TGTGCCTGGAGTGTTTTGGGACCGATGAGAAACACCATATATTTT.

The rearrangement joins TRBV29-1 to TRBJ1-1; no reliable D call. The CDR3 runs to 12 residues. Trimming removed 8 bases from V and 1 base from J, with 11 bases in between. Per the germline V gene, CDR1 is SQVTM and CDR2 is ANQGSEA. DNA for the CDR3: TGCAGCCTCCGTGGTGCGAACACTGAAGCTTTCTTT. It encodes CSLRGANTEAFF.

The chain combines TRBV5-1 with TRBJ2-7; possibly TRBD1 for D (6 bases). This CDR3 is 14 amino acids long. Germline-derived CDR1 and CDR2 are SGHRS and YFSETQ. The V and J ends lost 1 base and 3 bases respectively, with 11 bases between them. In DNA form, the CDR3 reads TGCGCCAGCAGCTTGCGTCCAGGGGTCTACGAGCAGTACTTC. Encoded protein: CASSLRPGVYEQYF.

V and J are TRBV28 and TRBJ1-2, with D maybe TRBD1 (5 bases). Trimming left V 5 bases short and J 8 bases short, with 12 bases between. The length of the CDR3 is 12 residues. Germline V lookup: CDR1 MDHEN, CDR2 SYDVKM. CDR3 region: CASSPDRKGYTF. The CDR3 DNA reads as TGTGCCAGCAGTCCCGACAGAAAAGGCTACACCTTC.

V and J are TRBV27 and TRBJ2-1; TRBD2 might be the D (6 bases). This CDR3 spans 11 amino acids. Trimming cost V 3 bases and J 9 bases, with 6 bases left between them. The germline V gene encodes CDR1 MNHEY and CDR2 SMNVEV (reference sequence). CDR3 residues: CASSLEGEQFF. Written as DNA, the CDR3 is TGTGCCAGCAGTTTGGAGGGTGAGCAGTTCTTC.

V and J are TRBV6-1 and TRBJ1-2; tentatively, D is TRBD1 (5 bases). This CDR3 has 14 amino acids. V lost 3 bases and J 2 bases, leaving 10 bases between the germline ends. Looked up from germline, CDR1 is MNHNS and CDR2 is SASEGT. The CDR3 region is CASSDQGINYGYTF. CDR3 DNA: TGTGCCAGCAGTGACCAGGGAATCAACTATGGCTACACCTTC.

About this clone itself: Other DNA sequences from this sample encode an identical CDR3 as well. The chain carries TRBV6-5 and TRBJ2-5, with a tentative D call TRBD1 (6 bases). Trimming took off 5 bases at V and 5 bases at J, with 12 bases between the two ends. This CDR3 has 13 residues. Germline V gene sequence: CDR1 MNHEY, CDR2 SVGAGI. CDR3: CASSRTVGETQYF. The CDR3 DNA reads TGTGCCAGCAGTCGGACAGTGGGGGAGACCCAGTACTTC.

The chain employs TRBV6-1 and TRBJ1-1; perhaps TRBD1 as D (5 bases). Trimming shortened V by 4 bases and J by 5 bases, and 17 bases separated the two germline ends. Germline V gives CDR1 MNHNS, CDR2 SASEGT. The CDR3 sequence is 15 residues long. The DNA of the CDR3 is TGTGCCAGCAGTGGTGGTGATTTGGGGGGGACTGAAGCTTTCTTT. Translating it yields CASSGGDLGGTEAFF.